The 22 T cell receptor beta chains reported below all come from one sample, sequenced in a study of T cells in Graves' hyperthyroidism and ophthalmopathy. RNA transcripts gave rise to amplified TCR beta CDR3 regions. The HTBI primer set was used in a first-round RT-PCR of the TCR CDR3. TCRdb redid the calling of the multiplex PCR reads with MiXCR, one entry per CDR3 protein. There are roughly 500,000 distinct CDR3 sequences in the sample; approximately 25% occur only once, and around 11% lies in the top ten. Sequencing was performed on blood. These receptors all stem from a woman aged 25-40 years with Graves' ophthalmopathy.

This clonotype was seen at least ten times. The CDR3 sequence: CSVEPDSYGYTF. In DNA form, the CDR3 reads TGCAGCGTTGAGCCGGATAGCTATGGCTACACCTTC. J is TRBJ1-2 and V is TRBV29-1, with D unclear. The CDR3 consists of 12 residues. Germline V lookup: CDR1 SQVTM, CDR2 ANQGSEA. Trimming stripped 3 bases from V and 4 bases from J, with 9 bases between.

In its sample, this clonotype was seen many times. The chain combines TRBV6-1 with TRBJ2-5, with D unresolved. This CDR3 has 12 residues. Germline CDR1 reads MNHNS; CDR2 reads SASEGT. V was trimmed by 8 bases and J by 1 base, leaving 8 bases between them. The CDR3: CASANGQETQYF. The CDR3 DNA reads as TGTGCCAGCGCCAACGGCCAAGAGACCCAGTACTTC.

This chain joins TRBV4-2 and TRBJ2-5; 8 bases fit TRBD2. The J segment lost 1 base and the V segment lost 4 bases, leaving 8 bases of the junction unmatched. Germline values: CDR1 LGHNA, CDR2 YNFKEQ. The CDR3 extends over 16 amino acids. CDR3 residues: CASSLQTSGSQETQYF. The CDR3 DNA reads TGTGCCAGCAGCCTCCAAACTAGCGGAAGCCAAGAGACCCAGTACTTC.

In this sample, this clonotype turned up many times. This sequence joins TRBV12-3 or TRBV12-4 and TRBJ2-5; TRBD2 agrees at 8 bases. The CDR3 is 14 residues long. The ends lost 4 bases at V and 5 bases at J; junction bases unmatched: 6. The CDR3 region is CASSSWTSRETQYF. CDR3 in DNA: TGTGCCAGCAGTTCATGGACTAGCCGGGAGACCCAGTACTTC.

At least ten counts were recorded for this clonotype. The chain is built from TRBV27 and TRBJ2-7, with TRBD1 matching 8 bases. Trimming at V came to 4 bases and at J to 3 bases, leaving 8 bases not matched to a gene. The CDR3 length is 15 residues. Germline loops: CDR1 MNHEY, CDR2 SMNVEV (reference sequence). The CDR3, as DNA: TGTGCCAGCAGTTCAGGACTGGGACAGGACTACGAGCAGTACTTC. This translates into CASSSGLGQDYEQYF.

The chain links TRBV29-1 to TRBJ2-7, with D hard to call. CDR3 length: 15 residues. The V end lost 5 bases, the J end lost 2 bases, and 19 bases lay between the germline ends. CDR1 and CDR2 (germline): SQVTM, ANQGSEA. Here the CDR3 reads CSVLVMKDGPYEQYF. DNA for the CDR3: TGCAGCGTTTTAGTTATGAAGGACGGCCCCTACGAGCAGTACTTC.

This chain joins TRBV20-1 and TRBJ2-2; D unclear. This CDR3 is 10 amino acids long. Germline CDR1 and CDR2: DFQATT and SNEGSKA (reference sequence). V gave up 6 bases and J gave up 4 bases, with 3 bases separating them. Written as DNA, the CDR3 is TGCAGTGCCAGCACCGGGGAGCTGTTTTTT. Its translation is CSASTGELFF.

The CDR3, as DNA: TGCAGCGTTGAAGAAGCGGGGAAAGGAAACACCATATATTTT. As protein: CSVEEAGKGNTIYF. The chain links TRBV29-1 to TRBJ1-3, with D unclear. Germline loops: CDR1 SQVTM, CDR2 ANQGSEA. V shed 0 bases and J shed 4 bases, with 10 bases lying between them. The CDR3 is 14 amino acids. The entire variable domain, with the rest obtained from reference TRBV29-1 and TRBJ1-3, is as follows: SAVISQKPSRDICQRGTSLTIQCQVDSQVTMMFWYRQQPGQSLTLIATANQGSEATYESGFVIDKFPISRPNLTFSTLTVSNMSPEDSSIYLCSVEEAGKGNTIYFGEGSWLTVV.

This chain connects TRBV20-1 to TRBJ1-5; 12 nucleotides align to TRBD1. After removal of 3 bases from V and 5 bases from J, the junction contained 11 bases not matched to a gene. Germline CDR1 and CDR2: DFQATT and SNEGSKA (reference sequence). There are 17 residues in the CDR3. The CDR3 loop reads CSASGFRDRGRDQPQHF. CDR3 DNA: TGCAGTGCTAGTGGTTTCCGGGACAGGGGGCGAGATCAGCCCCAGCATTTT.

This clonotype was observed at least ten times. The genes are TRBV27 and TRBJ1-5; D gene ambiguous. The V gene's germline CDR1 is MNHEY and CDR2 SMNVEV (reference sequence). The CDR3 has 14 residues. V was clipped by 6 bases and J by 1 base, with 10 bases between them. CDR3 residues: CASRLRGSNQPQHF. The CDR3 DNA sequence: TGTGCCAGCAGACTACGAGGGAGCAATCAGCCCCAGCATTTT.

The V gene is TRBV7-2, the J gene TRBJ1-1; D unresolved. The V gene's germline CDR1 is SGHTA and CDR2 FQGNSA. Trimming cost V 4 bases and J 3 bases, with 12 bases left between them. The CDR3 sequence is 14 residues long. This CDR3 is CASSYAAWDTEAFF. The CDR3 nucleotides are TGTGCCAGCAGCTACGCCGCCTGGGACACTGAAGCTTTCTTT.

The chain combines TRBV27 with TRBJ1-5; D is ambiguous. The CDR3 has 14 residues. The V gene's germline CDR1 is MNHEY and CDR2 SMNVEV (reference sequence). Trimming removed 4 bases at V and 4 bases at J, with 11 bases between. CDR3 residues: CASSSPLKNQPQHF. As DNA, the CDR3 is TGTGCCAGCAGTTCACCGCTGAAAAATCAGCCCCAGCATTTT.

This clonotype was seen ten or more times. The CDR3 nucleotides are TGCGCCAGCAGGACGACAGGTGGTAGCACTGAAGCTTTCTTT. Encoded protein: CASRTTGGSTEAFF. V usage is TRBV5-1 and J usage is TRBJ1-1; D is perhaps TRBD1 (6 bases). Trimming stripped 5 bases from V and 4 bases from J, with 15 bases between. CDR3 length equals 14 residues. Germline CDR1 reads SGHRS; CDR2 reads YFSETQ.

Many counts were recorded for this clonotype. This may stem from a read error, because a much larger clone lies one nucleotide away. The V gene is TRBV6-2 or TRBV6-3, the J gene TRBJ1-5, with D perhaps TRBD1 (5 bases). The CDR3 loop spans 14 amino acids. Germline CDR1 MNHEY, CDR2 SVGEGT. CDR3 residues: CAGSSRVGNQPQHF. In nucleotides, the CDR3 is TGTGCCGGCAGTTCCAGGGTTGGCAATCAGCCCCAGCATTTT.

The chain has TRBV12-3 or TRBV12-4 and TRBJ1-1, with 8 bases aligning to TRBD1. The V and J ends lost 3 bases and 1 base, in that order; junction bases with no gene match: 4. This CDR3 contains 15 residues. The CDR3 region is CASSLGTGENTEAFF. CDR3 bases: TGTGCCAGCAGTTTGGGGACAGGCGAGAACACTGAAGCTTTCTTT.

CDR3 amino acids: CASSIPGHSNQPQHF. The CDR3 region has the DNA TGTGCCAGTAGTATCCCCGGACATAGCAATCAGCCCCAGCATTTT. The chain is built from TRBV19 and TRBJ1-5, with D possibly TRBD1 on 5 matching bases. V dropped 3 bases and J dropped 0 bases, with 9 bases sitting between them. The CDR3 loop spans 15 amino acids. Germline V CDR1 and CDR2: LNHDA, SQIVND (reference sequence). Full variable domain (missing parts from reference TRBV19 and TRBJ1-5): DGGITQSPKYLFRKEGQNVTLSCEQNLNHDAMYWYRQDPGQGLRLIYYSQIVNDFQKGDIAEGYSVSREKKESFPLTVTSAQKNPTAFYLCASSIPGHSNQPQHFGDGTRLSIL.

This clonotype was observed a handful of times. V is TRBV28 and J is TRBJ2-5; D is ambiguous. Deletions cut 3 bases from V and 2 bases from J, with 13 bases between. This CDR3 is 15 amino acids long. Germline V gene sequence: CDR1 MDHEN, CDR2 SYDVKM. Here the CDR3 reads CASSFWSAVQETQYF. The CDR3 nucleotides are TGTGCCAGCAGTTTCTGGAGCGCTGTTCAAGAGACCCAGTACTTC. Full variable domain (remainder filled in from reference TRBV28 and TRBJ2-5): DVKVTQSSRYLVKRTGEKVFLECVQDMDHENMFWYRQDPGLGLRLIYFSYDVKMKEKGDIPEGYSVSREKKERFSLILESASTNQTSMYLCASSFWSAVQETQYFGPGTRLLVL.

The V gene is TRBV27, the J gene TRBJ2-5; D remains ambiguous. V was shortened by 5 bases and J by 3 bases, with 10 bases between the two germline ends. This CDR3 is 13 amino acids long. Germline V CDR1 and CDR2: MNHEY, SMNVEV (reference sequence). CDR3 in amino acids: CASSKRTKETQYF. In nucleotides, the CDR3 is TGTGCCAGCAGTAAACGGACGAAAGAGACCCAGTACTTC.

The chain uses TRBV6-5 and TRBJ1-1; 10 bases align to TRBD1. The CDR3 is 15 residues long. From germline, CDR1 is MNHEY and CDR2 SVGAGI. J lost 5 bases, V lost 6 bases, and 9 bases had no gene match. The CDR3 nucleotides are TGTGCCAGCAGGTCTCGGGACAGGGGACGGACTGAAGCTTTCTTT. Protein: CASRSRDRGRTEAFF.

In regard to this clonotype: This may stem from a read error, because a much larger clone lies one nucleotide away. J is TRBJ2-2 and V is TRBV6-1; no reliable D call. There are 14 residues in the CDR3. CDR1 is MNHNS, CDR2 SASEGT, per germline. Trimming removed 7 bases at V and 1 base at J, with 10 bases between. In DNA, the CDR3 is TGTGCCAGCATCCAAGTGCGGAACACCGGGGAGCTGTTTTTT. Translated, it gives CASIQVRNTGELFF.

In its sample, this clonotype was seen many times. CDR3 region: CASSLKGGYGYTF. For the CDR3, the DNA is TGTGCCAGCAGCTTGAAGGGGGGCTATGGCTACACCTTC. The V gene is TRBV7-2, the J gene TRBJ1-2; maybe TRBD1 (6 bases). This CDR3 spans 13 amino acids. CDR1 and CDR2 (germline): SGHTA, FQGNSA. V gave up 3 bases and J gave up 4 bases, with 9 bases separating them.

This clonotype was seen repeatedly, ten times or more. V gene TRBV20-1 combines with J gene TRBJ1-5; possibly TRBD1 for D (6 bases). This CDR3 contains 13 residues. Trimming pared 5 bases from V and 4 bases from J, leaving 12 bases between. Germline V gene sequence: CDR1 DFQATT, CDR2 SNEGSKA (reference sequence). The CDR3 DNA sequence: TGCAGTGCTGTTGACAGGATTAATCAGCCCCAGCATTTT. Its translation is CSAVDRINQPQHF.